This TCR beta chain was captured by sequencing in a study of tumor-infiltrating lymphocytes in localized non-small cell lung cancer. Trimming cost V 5 bases and J 1 base, with 10 bases left between them. Germline CDR1 SGHAT, CDR2 FQNNGV. The length of the CDR3 is 14 residues. TCRdb's copy holds only in-frame clones and misses some; the assay was immunoSEQ multiplex PCR. This sample yields some 10,000 clones, of which about 77% are seen a single time; roughly 17% belongs to the top ten. Specimen: uninvolved lung tissue not adjacent to the tumor. The chain combines TRBV11-2 with TRBJ2-3; no clear D gene. The clonotype comes from a human donor with non-small cell lung cancer. The CDR3 region is CASSLRSRTDTQYF. As DNA, the CDR3 is TGTGCCAGCAGCCTTCGGAGTCGCACAGATACGCAGTATTTT.